This TCR beta chain was sequenced in a study of identifying expanded T cells in peripheral blood. The germline CDR1 and CDR2 sequences are SGHTA and FQGNSA. Trimming removed 2 bases at V and 2 bases at J, with 13 bases between. The CDR3 has 16 amino acids. Findings and limits, study-wide: Differentially abundant clones: 0.95 to 1.5 between replicates, 15 to 17 at 2 to 3 weeks, approximately 18 at four.

This clone was recorded a few times. Its antigen is unidentified. Sequenced by immunoSEQ multiplex PCR; TCRdb stores in-frame clones only, minus some. The table has some 65,000 clones, around four fifths seen once; the top ten hold 15% to 20%. V gene TRBV7-2 combines with J gene TRBJ1-3, with D perhaps matching TRBD1 (5 bases). Input material: blood. The source of this sequence is a person aged 18 to 70 in good health. The CDR3 DNA follows: TGTGCCAGCAGCTTAACCCGCGGAGGGGCTGGAAACACCATATATTTT. It yields the protein CASSLTRGGAGNTIYF.